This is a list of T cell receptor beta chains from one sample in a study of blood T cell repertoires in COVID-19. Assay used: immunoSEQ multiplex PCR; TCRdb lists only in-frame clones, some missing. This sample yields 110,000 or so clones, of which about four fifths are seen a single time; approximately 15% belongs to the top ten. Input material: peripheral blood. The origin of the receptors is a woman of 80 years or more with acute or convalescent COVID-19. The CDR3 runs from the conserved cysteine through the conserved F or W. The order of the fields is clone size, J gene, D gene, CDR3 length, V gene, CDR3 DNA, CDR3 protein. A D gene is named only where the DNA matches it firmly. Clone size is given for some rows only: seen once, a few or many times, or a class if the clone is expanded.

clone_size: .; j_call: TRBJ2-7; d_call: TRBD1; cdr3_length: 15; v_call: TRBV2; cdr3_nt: TGTGCCAGCAGTGAAGCGCCCCAGGGGGCGCCTGAGCAGTACTTC; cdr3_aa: CASSEAPQGAPEQYF
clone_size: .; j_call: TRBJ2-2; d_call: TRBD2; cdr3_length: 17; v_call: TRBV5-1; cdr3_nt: TGCGCCAGCAGCTTCTACGGGACTAGCGTTGCTACCGGGGAGCTGTTTTTT; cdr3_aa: CASSFYGTSVATGELFF
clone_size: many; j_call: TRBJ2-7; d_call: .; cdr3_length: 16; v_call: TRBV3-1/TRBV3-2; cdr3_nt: TGTGCCAGCAGCGTAAGCTCCCTAGCGTCGATAGACGAGCAGTACTTC; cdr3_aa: CASSVSSLASIDEQYF
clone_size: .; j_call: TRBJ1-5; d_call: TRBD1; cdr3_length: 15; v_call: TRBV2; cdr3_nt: TGTGCCAGCAGTGAACTTACAGGGGGCAGCCAGCCCCAGCATTTT; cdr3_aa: CASSELTGGSQPQHF
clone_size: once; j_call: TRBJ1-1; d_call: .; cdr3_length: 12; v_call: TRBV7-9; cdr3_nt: TGTGCCAGCAGCTTGGGCAGTCTTGAAGCTTTCTTT; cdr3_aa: CASSLGSLEAFF
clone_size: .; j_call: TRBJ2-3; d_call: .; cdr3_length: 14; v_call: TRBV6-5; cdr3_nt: TGTGCCAGCCACGGCGGGCTAGCCGGGGATACGCAGTATTTT; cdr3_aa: CASHGGLAGDTQYF
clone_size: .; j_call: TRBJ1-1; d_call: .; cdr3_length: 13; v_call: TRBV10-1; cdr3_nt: TGCGCCAGCAGTTATGCAGGGAGGACTGAAGCTTTCTTT; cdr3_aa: CASSYAGRTEAFF
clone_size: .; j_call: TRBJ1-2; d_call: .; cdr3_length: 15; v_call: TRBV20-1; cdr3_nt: TGCAGTGCGAGTGAACGGGGAGCAATTAACTATGGCTACACCTTC; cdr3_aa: CSASERGAINYGYTF
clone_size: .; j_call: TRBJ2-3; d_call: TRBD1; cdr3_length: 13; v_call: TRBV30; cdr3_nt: TGTGCCTGGAGCCCCAGGGGGCCAGATACGCAGTATTTT; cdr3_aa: CAWSPRGPDTQYF
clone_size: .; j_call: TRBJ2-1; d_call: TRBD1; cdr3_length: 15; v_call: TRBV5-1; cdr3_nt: TGCGCCAGCAGCTTGGGGACAGGCTCCAACAATGAGCAGTTCTTC; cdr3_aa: CASSLGTGSNNEQFF
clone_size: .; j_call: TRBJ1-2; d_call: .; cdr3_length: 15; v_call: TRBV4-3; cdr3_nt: TGCGCCAGCAGCCAAACTTACAGGGATGACTATGGCTACACCTTC; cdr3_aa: CASSQTYRDDYGYTF
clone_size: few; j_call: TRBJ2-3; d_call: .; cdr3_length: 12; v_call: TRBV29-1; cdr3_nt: TGCAGCGTTACGGGAGCCACAGATACGCAGTATTTT; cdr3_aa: CSVTGATDTQYF